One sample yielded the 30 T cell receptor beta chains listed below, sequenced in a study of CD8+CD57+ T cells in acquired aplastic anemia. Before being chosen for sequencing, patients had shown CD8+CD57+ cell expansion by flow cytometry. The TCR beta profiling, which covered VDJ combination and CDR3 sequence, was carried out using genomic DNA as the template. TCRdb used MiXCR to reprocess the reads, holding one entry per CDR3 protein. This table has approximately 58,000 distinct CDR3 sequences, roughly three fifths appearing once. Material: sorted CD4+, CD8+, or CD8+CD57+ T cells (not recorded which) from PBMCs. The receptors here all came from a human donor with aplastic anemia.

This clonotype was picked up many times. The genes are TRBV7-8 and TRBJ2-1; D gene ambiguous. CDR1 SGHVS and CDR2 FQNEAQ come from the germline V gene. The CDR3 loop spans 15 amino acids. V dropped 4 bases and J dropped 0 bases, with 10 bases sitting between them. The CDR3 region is CASSSGPSSYNEQFF. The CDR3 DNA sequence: TGTGCCAGCAGCTCAGGACCAAGCTCCTACAATGAGCAGTTCTTC. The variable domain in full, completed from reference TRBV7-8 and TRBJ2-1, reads GAGVSQSPRYKVAKRGQDVALRCDPISGHVSLFWYQQALGQGPEFLTYFQNEAQLDKSGLPSDRFFAERPEGSVSTLKIQRTQQEDSAVYLCASSSGPSSYNEQFFGPGTRLTVL.

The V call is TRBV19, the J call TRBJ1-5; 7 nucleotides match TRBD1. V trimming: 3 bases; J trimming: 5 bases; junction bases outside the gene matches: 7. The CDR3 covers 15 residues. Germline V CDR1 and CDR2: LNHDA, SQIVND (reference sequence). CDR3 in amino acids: CASSIGQGGYQPQHF. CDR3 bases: TGTGCCAGTAGTATTGGGCAGGGGGGCTATCAGCCCCAGCATTTT.

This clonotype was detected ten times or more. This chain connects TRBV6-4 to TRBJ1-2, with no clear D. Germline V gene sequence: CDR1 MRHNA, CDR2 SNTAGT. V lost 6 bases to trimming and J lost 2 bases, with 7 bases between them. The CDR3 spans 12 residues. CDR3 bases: TGTGCCAGCAGAAGCGGGAACTATGGCTACACCTTC. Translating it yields CASRSGNYGYTF.

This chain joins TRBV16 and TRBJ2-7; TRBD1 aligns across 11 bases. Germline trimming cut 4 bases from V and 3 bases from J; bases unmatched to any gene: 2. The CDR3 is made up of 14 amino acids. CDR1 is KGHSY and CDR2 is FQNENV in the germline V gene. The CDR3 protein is CASSPGTGGYEQYF. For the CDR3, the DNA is TGTGCCAGCAGCCCCGGGACAGGGGGCTACGAGCAGTACTTC.

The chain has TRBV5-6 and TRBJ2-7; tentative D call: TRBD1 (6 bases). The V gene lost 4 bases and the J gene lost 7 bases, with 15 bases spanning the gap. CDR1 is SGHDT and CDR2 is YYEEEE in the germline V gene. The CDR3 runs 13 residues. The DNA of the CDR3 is TGTGCCAGCAGCACCGGACAGTTGGGGGAGCAGTACTTC. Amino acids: CASSTGQLGEQYF.

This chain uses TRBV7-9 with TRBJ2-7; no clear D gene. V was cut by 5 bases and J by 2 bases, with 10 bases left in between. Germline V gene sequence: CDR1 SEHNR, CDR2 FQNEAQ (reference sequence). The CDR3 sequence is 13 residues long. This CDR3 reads CASSGSWPYEQYF. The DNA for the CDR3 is TGTGCCAGCAGCGGATCGTGGCCCTACGAGCAGTACTTC. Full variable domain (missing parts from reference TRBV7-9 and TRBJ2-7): DTGVSQNPRHKITKRGQNVTFRCDPISEHNRLYWYRQTLGQGPEFLTYFQNEAQLEKSRLLSDRFSAERPKGSFSTLEIQRTEQGDSAMYLCASSGSWPYEQYFGPGTRLTVT.

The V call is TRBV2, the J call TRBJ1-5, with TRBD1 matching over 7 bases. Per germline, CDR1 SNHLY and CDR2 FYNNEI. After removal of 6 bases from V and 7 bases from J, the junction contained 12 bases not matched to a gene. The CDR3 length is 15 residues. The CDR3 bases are TGTGCCAGCAGCTGGACAGGCCGAAGGTTGCAGCCCCAGCATTTT. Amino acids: CASSWTGRRLQPQHF.

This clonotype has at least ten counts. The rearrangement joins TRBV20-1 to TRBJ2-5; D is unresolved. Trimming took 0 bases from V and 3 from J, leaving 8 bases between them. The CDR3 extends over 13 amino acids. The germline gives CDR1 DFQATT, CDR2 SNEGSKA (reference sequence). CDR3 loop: CSARDLAEETQYF. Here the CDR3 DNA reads TGCAGTGCTAGAGATCTGGCAGAAGAGACCCAGTACTTC.

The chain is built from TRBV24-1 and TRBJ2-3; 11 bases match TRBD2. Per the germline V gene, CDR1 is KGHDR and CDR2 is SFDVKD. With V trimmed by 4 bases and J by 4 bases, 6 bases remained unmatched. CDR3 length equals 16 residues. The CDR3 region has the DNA TGTGCCACCAGTGACATCCTAGCGGGGGGCCCAGATACGCAGTATTTT. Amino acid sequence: CATSDILAGGPDTQYF.

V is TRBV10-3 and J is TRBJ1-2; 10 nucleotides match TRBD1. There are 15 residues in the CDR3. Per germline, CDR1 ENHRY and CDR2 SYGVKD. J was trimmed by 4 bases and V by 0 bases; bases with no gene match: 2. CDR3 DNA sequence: TGTGCCATCAGTGAGTCGGGACAGGGGCGCTATGGCTACACCTTC. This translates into CAISESGQGRYGYTF.

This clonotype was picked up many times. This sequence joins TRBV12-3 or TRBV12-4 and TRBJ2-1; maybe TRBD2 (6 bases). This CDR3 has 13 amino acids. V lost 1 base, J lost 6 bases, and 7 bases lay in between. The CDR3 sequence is CASSLGEANEQFF. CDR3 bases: TGTGCCAGCAGTTTAGGGGAGGCCAATGAGCAGTTCTTC.

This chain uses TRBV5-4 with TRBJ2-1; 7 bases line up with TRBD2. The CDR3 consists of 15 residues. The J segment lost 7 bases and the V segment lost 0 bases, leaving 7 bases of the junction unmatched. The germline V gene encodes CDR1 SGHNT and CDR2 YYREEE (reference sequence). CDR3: CASSLGLASPNEQFF. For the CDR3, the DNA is TGTGCCAGCAGCTTGGGACTAGCATCCCCTAATGAGCAGTTCTTC. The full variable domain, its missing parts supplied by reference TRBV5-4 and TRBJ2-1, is ETGVTQSPTHLIKTRGQQVTLRCSSQSGHNTVSWYQQALGQGPQFIFQYYREEENGRGNFPPRFSGLQFPNYSSELNVNALELDDSALYLCASSLGLASPNEQFFGPGTRLTVL.

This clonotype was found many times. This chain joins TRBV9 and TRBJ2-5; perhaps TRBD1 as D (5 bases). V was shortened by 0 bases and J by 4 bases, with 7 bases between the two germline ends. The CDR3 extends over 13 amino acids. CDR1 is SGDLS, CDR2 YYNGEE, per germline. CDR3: CASSVGGAETQYF. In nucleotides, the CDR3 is TGTGCCAGCAGCGTAGGGGGCGCAGAGACCCAGTACTTC.

CDR3 sequence: CSARTGNEGEQYF. The CDR3 DNA sequence: TGCAGCGCCCGGACAGGGAACGAAGGCGAGCAGTACTTC. The V call is TRBV29-1, the J call TRBJ2-7; 8 bases are a match to TRBD1. V shed 7 bases, J shed 6 bases, and the junction held 11 bases outside the gene matches. This CDR3 has 13 residues. CDR1 is SQVTM and CDR2 is ANQGSEA in the germline V gene.

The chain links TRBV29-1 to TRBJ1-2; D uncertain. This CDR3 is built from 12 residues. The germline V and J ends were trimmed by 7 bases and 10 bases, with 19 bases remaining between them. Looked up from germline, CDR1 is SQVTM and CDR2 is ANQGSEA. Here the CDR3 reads CSAKEGSWYYTF. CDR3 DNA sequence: TGCAGCGCAAAGGAGGGAAGTTGGTACTACACCTTC.

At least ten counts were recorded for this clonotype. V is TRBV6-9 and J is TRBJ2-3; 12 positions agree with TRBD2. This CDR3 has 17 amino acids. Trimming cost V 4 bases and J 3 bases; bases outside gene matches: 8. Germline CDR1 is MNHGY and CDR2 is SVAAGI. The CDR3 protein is CASSSLRLAGVTDTQYF. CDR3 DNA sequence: TGTGCCAGCAGTTCTTTAAGACTAGCGGGGGTGACAGATACGCAGTATTTT.

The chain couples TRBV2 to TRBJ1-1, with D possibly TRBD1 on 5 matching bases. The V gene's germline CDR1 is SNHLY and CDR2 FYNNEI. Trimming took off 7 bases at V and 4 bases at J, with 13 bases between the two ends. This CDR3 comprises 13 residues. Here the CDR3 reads CASMLGGSTEAFF. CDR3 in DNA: TGTGCCAGCATGCTGGGGGGGAGCACTGAAGCTTTCTTT. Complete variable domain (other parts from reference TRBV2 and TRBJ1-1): EPEVTQTPSHQVTQMGQEVILRCVPISNHLYFYWYRQILGQKVEFLVSFYNNEISEKSEIFDDQFSVERPDGSNFTLKIRSTKLEDSAMYFCASMLGGSTEAFFGQGTRLTVV.

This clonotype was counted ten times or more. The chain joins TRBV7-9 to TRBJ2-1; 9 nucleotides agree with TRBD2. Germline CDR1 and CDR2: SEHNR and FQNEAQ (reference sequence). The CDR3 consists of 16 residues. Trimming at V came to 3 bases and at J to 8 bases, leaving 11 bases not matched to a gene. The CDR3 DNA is TGTGCCAGCAGCTTTCAAAGAAGCGGGGGGAGCGATGAGCAGTTCTTC. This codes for CASSFQRSGGSDEQFF.

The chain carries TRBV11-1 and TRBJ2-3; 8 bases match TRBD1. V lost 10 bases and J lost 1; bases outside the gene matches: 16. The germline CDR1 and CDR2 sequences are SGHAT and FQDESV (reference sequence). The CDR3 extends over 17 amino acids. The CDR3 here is CATPSNPGGVGTDTQYF. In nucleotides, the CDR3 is TGTGCCACCCCCAGTAATCCAGGGGGCGTCGGCACAGATACGCAGTATTTT.

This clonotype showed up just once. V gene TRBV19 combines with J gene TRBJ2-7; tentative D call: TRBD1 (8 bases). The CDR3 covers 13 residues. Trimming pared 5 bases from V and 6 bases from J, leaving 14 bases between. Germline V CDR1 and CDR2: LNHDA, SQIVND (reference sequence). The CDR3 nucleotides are TGTGCCAGTAGTCAACAGGGGGGGCCCGAGCAGTACTTC. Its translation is CASSQQGGPEQYF.

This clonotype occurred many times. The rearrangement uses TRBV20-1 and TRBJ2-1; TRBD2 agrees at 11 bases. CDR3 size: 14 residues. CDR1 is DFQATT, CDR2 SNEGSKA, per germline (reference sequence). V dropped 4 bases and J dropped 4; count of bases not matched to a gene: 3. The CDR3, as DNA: TGCAGTGCTAAAAGACTAGCGGGATACAATGAGCAGTTCTTC. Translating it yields CSAKRLAGYNEQFF.

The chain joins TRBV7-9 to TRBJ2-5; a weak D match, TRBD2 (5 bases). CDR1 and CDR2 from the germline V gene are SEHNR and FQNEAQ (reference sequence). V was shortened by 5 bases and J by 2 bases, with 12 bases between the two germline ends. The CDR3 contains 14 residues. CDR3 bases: TGTGCCAGCAGCCCCGGACGGACTCAAGAGACCCAGTACTTC. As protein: CASSPGRTQETQYF.

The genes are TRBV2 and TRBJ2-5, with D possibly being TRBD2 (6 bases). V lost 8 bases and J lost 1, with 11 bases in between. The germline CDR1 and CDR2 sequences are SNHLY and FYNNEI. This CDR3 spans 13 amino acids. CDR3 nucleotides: TGTGCCAGCGGTCGGACTACCCAAGAGACCCAGTACTTC. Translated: CASGRTTQETQYF.

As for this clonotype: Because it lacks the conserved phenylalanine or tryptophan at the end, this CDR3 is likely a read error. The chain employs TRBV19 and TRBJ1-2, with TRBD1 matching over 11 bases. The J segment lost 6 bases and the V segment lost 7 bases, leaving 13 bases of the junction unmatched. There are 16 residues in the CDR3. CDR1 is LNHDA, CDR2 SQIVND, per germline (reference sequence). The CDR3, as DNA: TGTGCCAGTACCATCCGGGACAGGGGGGTTCGGGATGGCTACACCTCC. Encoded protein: CASTIRDRGVRDGYTS.

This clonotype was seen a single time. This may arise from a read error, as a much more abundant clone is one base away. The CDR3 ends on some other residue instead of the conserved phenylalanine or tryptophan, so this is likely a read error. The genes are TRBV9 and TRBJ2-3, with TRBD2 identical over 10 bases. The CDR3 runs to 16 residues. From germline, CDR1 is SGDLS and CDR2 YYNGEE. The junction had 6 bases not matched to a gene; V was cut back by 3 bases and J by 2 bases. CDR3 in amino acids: CASSAYSGGPTDTQYS. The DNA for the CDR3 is TGTGCCAGCAGCGCGTATAGCGGGGGGCCCACAGATACGCAGTATTCT.

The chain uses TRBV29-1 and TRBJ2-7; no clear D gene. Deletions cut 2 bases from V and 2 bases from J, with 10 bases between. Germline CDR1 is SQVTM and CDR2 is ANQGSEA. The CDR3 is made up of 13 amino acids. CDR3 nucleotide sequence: TGCAGCGTTGAACTGGCAGAACCCTACGAGCAGTACTTC. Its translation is CSVELAEPYEQYF.

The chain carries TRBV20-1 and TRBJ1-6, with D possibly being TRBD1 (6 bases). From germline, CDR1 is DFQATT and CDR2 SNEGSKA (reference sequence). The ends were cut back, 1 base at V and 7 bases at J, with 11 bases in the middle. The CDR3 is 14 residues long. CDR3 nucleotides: TGCAGTGCTAGAGGGGGGGGCCCAAATTCACCCCTCCACTTT. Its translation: CSARGGGPNSPLHF.

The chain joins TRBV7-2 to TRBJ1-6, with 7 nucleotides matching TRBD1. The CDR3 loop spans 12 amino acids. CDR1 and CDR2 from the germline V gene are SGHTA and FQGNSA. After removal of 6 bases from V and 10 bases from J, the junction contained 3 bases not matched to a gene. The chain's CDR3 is CASSSRGSPLHF. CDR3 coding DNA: TGTGCCAGCAGTTCCAGGGGGTCACCCCTCCACTTT.

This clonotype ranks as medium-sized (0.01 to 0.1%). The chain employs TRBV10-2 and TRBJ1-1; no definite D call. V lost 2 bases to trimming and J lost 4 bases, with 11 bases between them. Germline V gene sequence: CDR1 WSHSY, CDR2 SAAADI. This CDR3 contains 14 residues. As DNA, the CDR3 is TGCGCCAGCAGTGAGCGGACGGTAGGCACTGAAGCTTTCTTT. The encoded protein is CASSERTVGTEAFF.

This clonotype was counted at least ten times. CDR3 residues: CASSPEGEINEKLFF. The CDR3 DNA is TGTGCCAGCAGCCCCGAGGGGGAAATTAATGAAAAACTGTTTTTT. The V gene is TRBV9, the J gene TRBJ1-4, with a possible D match to TRBD1 (6 bases). Trimming removed 4 bases from V and 4 bases from J, with 14 bases in between. The CDR3 consists of 15 residues. Germline CDR1 is SGDLS and CDR2 is YYNGEE.